This T cell receptor (beta chain) is from a study of T cells after posttransplantation cyclophosphamide listed by TCRdb under 2016. Looking at the study overall: Using TRB sequencing, the study followed how the T cell repertoire rebuilt after myeloablative bone marrow transplantation with posttransplantation cyclophosphamide given as GVHD prophylaxis. Antigen receptor sequencing covered samples from some 35 PTCy-treated patients and approximately 15 of their related bone marrow donors. Blood from all 35 or so PTCy patients who had 1-year posttransplant specimens underwent TRB sequencing. In 3 patients, TRB sequencing was also performed on up to 3 more blood samples taken 2 to 5.2 years after transplant, and in 4 patients, pretransplant blood was also TRB-sequenced. Because TRA and TRB clonality correlated tightly in roughly 10 samples, the subsequent TCR analyses were limited to TRB only. Public TRB sequences were checked against a database of over 3,000 sequences associated with responses to pathogens, tumor antigens, self-antigens and alloantigens. Here is what the overall study found, with its caveats: Across 35 to 55 patients, TRB clonality was highly associated with recipient CMV seropositivity and CMV reactivation, and diversity in PTCy patients was similar to diversity in CNI/methotrexate controls. Donor-recipient similarity was low at 1-2 months but rose over the first year, and later blood repertoires were often dominated by donor CD8+ memory clones. The TRB repertoires of T cells infiltrating skin or the GI tract showed only limited overlap with the TRB repertoires found in blood.

A remark on this clone: Its antigen is still unknown. Per-base quality was not reported, and no clone a single base away is much larger than it.

Genomic DNA was used for TRB sequencing, which was performed with the immunoSEQ assay at survey resolution or with the hsTCRB kit. The source study handled its data this way. The immunoSEQ software handled the initial read processing, while the LymphoSeq R package was used for the repertoire analyses. For each TRB dataset, clonality was calculated as 1 minus normalized Shannon entropy, and the Gini coefficient was computed as well. To infer phenotypes in unsorted samples, TRB sequences from sorted subsets of the recipient or donor were mapped onto the unsorted samples of the same recipient. TCRdb carries this immuneACCESS record with in-frame sequences only. Its versions omit some clonotypes, under half of them owing to an unresolved V gene in the studies checked, with the rest unexplained. The V and J calls and clone size come from that table; D and trimming were worked out from the DNA. This sample has about 24,000 clones in its table, and around 88% of those were observed once. The leading ten clones occupy approximately 6.7% of the sample.

Including cysteine and phenylalanine, the CDR3 has 14 amino acids. The CDR3 DNA has 42 bases and is translated from base 1. CDR1 and CDR2 are drawn from the germline V gene (reference sequence): PRHDT, FYEKMQ. Between the V and J ends, shortened by 5 bases and 6 bases respectively, the junction contains 13 bases. The PTCy-treated patients were enrolled in a prospective multi-institutional clinical trial. Mononuclear cells from peripheral blood and bone marrow were separated by Ficoll-Hypaque density centrifugation and then cryopreserved. Sequenced input: PBMCs. This receptor was taken from a woman aged 55-69 years with a blood cancer, CMV-positive, and with a related stem cell donor. The chain is assembled from TRBV13 and TRBJ2-2; possibly the D gene is TRBD2, per 7 matching bases. The CDR3 region: CASSPGGGPGELFF. DNA sequence: TGTGCCAGCAGCCCTGGGGGGGGCCCCGGGGAGCTGTTTTTT.